This T cell receptor beta chain was identified during a study of cytotoxic CD8 clonotypes in ibrutinib-treated CLL. Study-wide findings and caveats: Sustained-remission and progressing patients diverged in sampling times. The clonality rise at ibrutinib response reflected private clonotype expansion. Measured clonality at baseline was greater than in age-matched healthy donors and tracked with circulating CD8+ T-cell counts.

Cryopreserved PBMCs supplied approximately 1.9 micrograms of genomic DNA for TCR beta libraries. Profiled with immunoSEQ multiplex PCR; TCRdb holds only in-frame clones, not every one. The table shows about 160,000 clones, with 81% occurring only once. The table lists this clone with a few counts. No antigen is known for it. Sequencing used PBMCs, obtained after 12 months of ibrutinib treatment. The source of this sequence is a human donor with chronic lymphocytic leukemia.

The CDR3 spells CASTGGRASYEQYF. CDR3 sequence (DNA): TGTGCCAGCACCGGCGGGAGGGCCTCCTACGAGCAGTACTTC. The chain uses TRBV6-7 and TRBJ2-7; TRBD2 aligns across 9 bases. TRBV6-7 is labeled an ORF, and its function is uncertain. V lost 7 bases to trimming and J lost 0 bases; unmatched junction nucleotides: 4. The CDR3 runs 14 residues.